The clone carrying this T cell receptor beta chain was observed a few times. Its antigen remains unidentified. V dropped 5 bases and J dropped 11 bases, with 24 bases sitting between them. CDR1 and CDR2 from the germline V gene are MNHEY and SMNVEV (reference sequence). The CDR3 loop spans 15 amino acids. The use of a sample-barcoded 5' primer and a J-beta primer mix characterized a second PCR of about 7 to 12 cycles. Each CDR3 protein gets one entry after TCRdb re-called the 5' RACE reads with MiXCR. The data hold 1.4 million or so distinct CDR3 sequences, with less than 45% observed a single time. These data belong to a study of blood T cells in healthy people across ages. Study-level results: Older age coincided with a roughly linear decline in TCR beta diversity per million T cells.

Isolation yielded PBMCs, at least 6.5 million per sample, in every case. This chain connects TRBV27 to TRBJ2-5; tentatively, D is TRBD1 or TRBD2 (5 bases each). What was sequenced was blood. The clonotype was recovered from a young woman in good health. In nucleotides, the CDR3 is TGTGCCAGCAGTCCTCTAGCCGTCCACAGGAATGAGCAGTACTTC. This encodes CASSPLAVHRNEQYF.